By proportion, the clone carrying this T cell receptor beta chain is medium-sized (0.01 to 0.1%). The assay was immunoSEQ multiplex PCR, and TCRdb's table has in-frame clones only and misses some. Among about 54,000 clones listed, 60% to 75% were seen once. The record originates from a study of CD4+ T cells in melanoma. The CDR3 contains 14 residues. The V gene end was trimmed by 4 bases and the J gene end by 2 bases; junction bases not matched to a gene: 4. Germline assignment: CDR1 LGHNA and CDR2 YNFKEQ. Sequences were obtained from tumor tissue. V is TRBV4-2 and J is TRBJ2-7; 8 bases are a match to TRBD1. The receptor comes from a human donor with melanoma. CDR3 region: CASSLGTGTYEQYF. CDR3 in DNA: TGTGCCAGCAGCCTAGGGACAGGAACCTACGAGCAGTACTTC.